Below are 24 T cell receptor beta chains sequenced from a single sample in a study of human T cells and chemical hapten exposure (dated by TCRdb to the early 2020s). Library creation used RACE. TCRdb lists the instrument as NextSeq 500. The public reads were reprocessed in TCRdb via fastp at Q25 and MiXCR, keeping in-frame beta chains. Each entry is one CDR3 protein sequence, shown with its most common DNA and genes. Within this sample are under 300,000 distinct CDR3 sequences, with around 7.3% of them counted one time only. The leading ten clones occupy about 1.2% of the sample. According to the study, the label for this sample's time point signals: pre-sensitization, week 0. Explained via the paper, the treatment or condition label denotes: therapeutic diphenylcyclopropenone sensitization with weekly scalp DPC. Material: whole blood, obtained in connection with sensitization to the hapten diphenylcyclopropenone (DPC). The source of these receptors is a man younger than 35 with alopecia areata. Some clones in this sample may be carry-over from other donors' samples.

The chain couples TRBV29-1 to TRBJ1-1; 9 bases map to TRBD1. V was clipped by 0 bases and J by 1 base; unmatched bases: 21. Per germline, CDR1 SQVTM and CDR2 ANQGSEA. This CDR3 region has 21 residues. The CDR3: CSVEDVFGTGTLNGKNTEAFF. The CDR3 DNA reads TGCAGCGTTGAAGACGTGTTCGGGACAGGGACATTGAATGGGAAGAACACTGAAGCTTTCTTT.

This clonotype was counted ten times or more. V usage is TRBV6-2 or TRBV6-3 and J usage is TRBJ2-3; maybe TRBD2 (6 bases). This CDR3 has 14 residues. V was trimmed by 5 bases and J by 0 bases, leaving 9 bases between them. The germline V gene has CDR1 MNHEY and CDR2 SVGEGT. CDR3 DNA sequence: TGTGCCAGCAGTCGAGGGACTAGCACAGATACGCAGTATTTT. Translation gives CASSRGTSTDTQYF.

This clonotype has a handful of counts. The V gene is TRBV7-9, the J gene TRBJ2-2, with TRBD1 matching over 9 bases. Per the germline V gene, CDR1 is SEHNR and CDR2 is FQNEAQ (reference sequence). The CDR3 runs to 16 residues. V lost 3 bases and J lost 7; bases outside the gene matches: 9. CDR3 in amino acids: CASSFSPGQGRGELFF. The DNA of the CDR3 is TGTGCCAGCAGCTTCTCACCGGGACAGGGACGCGGGGAGCTGTTTTTT.

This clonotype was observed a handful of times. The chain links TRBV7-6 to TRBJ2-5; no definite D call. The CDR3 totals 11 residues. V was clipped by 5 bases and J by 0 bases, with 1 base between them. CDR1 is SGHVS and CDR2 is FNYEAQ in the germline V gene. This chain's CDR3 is CASSDQETQYF. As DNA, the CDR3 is TGTGCCAGCAGCGACCAAGAGACCCAGTACTTC. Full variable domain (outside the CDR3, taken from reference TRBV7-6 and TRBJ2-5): GAGVSQSPRYKVTKRGQDVALRCDPISGHVSLYWYRQALGQGPEFLTYFNYEAQQDKSGLPNDRFSAERPEGSISTLTIQRTEQRDSAMYRCASSDQETQYFGPGTRLLVL.

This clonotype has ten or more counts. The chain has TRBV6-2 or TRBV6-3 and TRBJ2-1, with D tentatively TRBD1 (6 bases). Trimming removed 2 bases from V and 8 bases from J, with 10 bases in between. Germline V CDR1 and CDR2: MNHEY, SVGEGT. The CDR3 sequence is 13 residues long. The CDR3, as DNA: TGTGCCAGCAGTTACAACAGGGTCCATGAGCAGTTCTTC. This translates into CASSYNRVHEQFF.

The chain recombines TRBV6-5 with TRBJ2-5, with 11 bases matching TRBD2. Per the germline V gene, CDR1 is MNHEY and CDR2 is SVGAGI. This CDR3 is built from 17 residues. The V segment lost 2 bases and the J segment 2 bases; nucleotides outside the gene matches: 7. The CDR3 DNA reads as TGTGCCAGCAGTTACGTTGGTCTAGCGGGGGGACAAGAGACCCAGTACTTC. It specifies CASSYVGLAGGQETQYF.

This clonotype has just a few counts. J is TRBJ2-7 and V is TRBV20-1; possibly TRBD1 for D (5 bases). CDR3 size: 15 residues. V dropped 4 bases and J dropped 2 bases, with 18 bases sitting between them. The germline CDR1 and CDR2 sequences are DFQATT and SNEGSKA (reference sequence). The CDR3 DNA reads TGCAGTGCTAAATCAGTGACAGTCGACCCCTACGAGCAGTACGTC. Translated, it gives CSAKSVTVDPYEQYV.

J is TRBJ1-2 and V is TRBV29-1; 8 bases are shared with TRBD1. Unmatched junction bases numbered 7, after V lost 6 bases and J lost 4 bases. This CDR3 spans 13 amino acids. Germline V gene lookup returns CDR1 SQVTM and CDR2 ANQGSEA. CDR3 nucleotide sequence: TGCAGCGTCGGAAGACAGGGGCTCTATGGCTACACCTTC. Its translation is CSVGRQGLYGYTF.

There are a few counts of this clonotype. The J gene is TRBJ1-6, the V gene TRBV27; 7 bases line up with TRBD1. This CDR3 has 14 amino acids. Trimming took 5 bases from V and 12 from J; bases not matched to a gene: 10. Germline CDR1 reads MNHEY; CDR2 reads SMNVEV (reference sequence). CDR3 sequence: CASSLDRPPGPLHF. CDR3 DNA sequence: TGTGCCAGCAGTCTGGACAGGCCCCCCGGACCCCTCCACTTT.

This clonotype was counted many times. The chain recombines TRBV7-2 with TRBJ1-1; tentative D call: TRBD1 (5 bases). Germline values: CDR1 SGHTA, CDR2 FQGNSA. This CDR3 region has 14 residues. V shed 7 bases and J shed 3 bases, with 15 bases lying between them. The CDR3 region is CASTKYLGDTEAFF. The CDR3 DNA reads TGTGCCAGCACTAAATATCTGGGGGACACTGAAGCTTTCTTT.

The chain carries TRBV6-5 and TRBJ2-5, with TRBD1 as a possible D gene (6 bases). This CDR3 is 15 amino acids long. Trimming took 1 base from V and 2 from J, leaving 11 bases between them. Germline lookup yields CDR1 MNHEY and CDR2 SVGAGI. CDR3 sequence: CASSYLGRGQETQYF. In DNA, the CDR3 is TGTGCCAGCAGTTACTTAGGCAGGGGACAAGAGACCCAGTACTTC.

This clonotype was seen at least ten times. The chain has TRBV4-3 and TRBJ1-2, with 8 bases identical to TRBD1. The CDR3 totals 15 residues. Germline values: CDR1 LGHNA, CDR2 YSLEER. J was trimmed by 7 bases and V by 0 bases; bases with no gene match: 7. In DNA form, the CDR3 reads TGCGCCAGCAGCCAAGATCGTGACAGGGGATTTGGCTACACCTTC. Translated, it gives CASSQDRDRGFGYTF.

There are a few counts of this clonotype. The CDR3 DNA follows: TGTGCCAGCAGTTTACGGGGGGCGCACCAGCCCCAGCATTTT. Residues: CASSLRGAHQPQHF. The rearrangement links TRBV28 to TRBJ1-5; D may be TRBD1 (6 bases). The CDR3 has 14 amino acids. Between the trimmed V and J ends, which lost 2 bases and 7 bases, there was a span of 12 bases. CDR1 and CDR2 from the germline V gene are MDHEN and SYDVKM.

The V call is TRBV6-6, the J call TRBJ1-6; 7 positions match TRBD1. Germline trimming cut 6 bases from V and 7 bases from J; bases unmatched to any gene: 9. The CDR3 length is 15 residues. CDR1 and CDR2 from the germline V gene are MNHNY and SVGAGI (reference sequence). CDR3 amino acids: CASRLGTDRNSPLHF. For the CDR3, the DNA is TGTGCCAGCAGGCTCGGGACAGATAGAAATTCACCCCTCCACTTT.

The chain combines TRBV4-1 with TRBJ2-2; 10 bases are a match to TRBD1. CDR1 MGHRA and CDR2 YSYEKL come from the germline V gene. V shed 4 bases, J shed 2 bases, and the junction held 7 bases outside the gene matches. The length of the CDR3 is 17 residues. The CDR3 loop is CASSLRTGGINTGELFF. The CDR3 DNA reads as TGCGCCAGCAGCCTTCGGACAGGGGGGATAAACACCGGGGAGCTGTTTTTT.

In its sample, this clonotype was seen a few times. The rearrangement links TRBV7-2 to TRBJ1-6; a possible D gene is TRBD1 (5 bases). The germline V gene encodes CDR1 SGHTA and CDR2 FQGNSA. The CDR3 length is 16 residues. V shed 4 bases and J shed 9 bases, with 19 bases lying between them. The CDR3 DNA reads TGTGCCAGCAGCTCGGAATCAGGGTTTCGGGGTTCACCCCTCCACTTT. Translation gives CASSSESGFRGSPLHF.

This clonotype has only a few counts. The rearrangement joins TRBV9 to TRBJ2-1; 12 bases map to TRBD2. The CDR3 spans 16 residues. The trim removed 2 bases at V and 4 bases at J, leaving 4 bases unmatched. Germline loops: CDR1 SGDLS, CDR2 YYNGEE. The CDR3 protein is CASSVSSGGVYNEQFF. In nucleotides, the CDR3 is TGTGCCAGCAGCGTGTCTAGCGGGGGGGTATACAATGAGCAGTTCTTC.

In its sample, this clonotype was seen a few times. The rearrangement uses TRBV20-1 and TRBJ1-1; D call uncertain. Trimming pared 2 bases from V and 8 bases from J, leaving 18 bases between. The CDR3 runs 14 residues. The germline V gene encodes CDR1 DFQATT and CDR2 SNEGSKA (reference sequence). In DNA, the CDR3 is TGCAGTGCTAGAACTGACGGACCCTCGGGGGAAGCTTTCTTT. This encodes CSARTDGPSGEAFF.

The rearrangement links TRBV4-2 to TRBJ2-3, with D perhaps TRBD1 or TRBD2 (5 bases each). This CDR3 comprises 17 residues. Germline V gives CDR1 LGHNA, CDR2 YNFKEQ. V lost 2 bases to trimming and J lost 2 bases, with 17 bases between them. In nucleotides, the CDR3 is TGTGCCAGCAGCCAACGGCGTGGGGGTCATAACACAGATACGCAGTATTTT. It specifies CASSQRRGGHNTDTQYF.

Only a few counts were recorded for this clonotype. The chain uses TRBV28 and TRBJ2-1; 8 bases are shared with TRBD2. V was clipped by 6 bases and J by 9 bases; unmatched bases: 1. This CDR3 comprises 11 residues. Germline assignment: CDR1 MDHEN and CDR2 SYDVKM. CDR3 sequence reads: CASRTSGEQFF. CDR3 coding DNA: TGTGCCAGCAGAACTAGCGGTGAGCAGTTCTTC.

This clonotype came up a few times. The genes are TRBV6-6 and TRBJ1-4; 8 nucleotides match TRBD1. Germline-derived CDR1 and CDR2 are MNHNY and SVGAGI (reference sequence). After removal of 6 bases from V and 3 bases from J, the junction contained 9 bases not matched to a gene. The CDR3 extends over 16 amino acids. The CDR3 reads CASSRPPDRANEKLFF. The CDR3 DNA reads TGTGCCAGCAGCCGACCCCCGGACAGGGCTAATGAAAAACTGTTTTTT.

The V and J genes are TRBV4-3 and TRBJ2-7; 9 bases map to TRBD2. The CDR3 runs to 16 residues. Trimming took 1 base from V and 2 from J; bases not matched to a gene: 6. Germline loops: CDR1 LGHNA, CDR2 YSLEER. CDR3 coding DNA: TGCGCCAGCAGCCAAGGCTTAGGCGGGGGGGCCTACGAGCAGTACTTC. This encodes CASSQGLGGGAYEQYF.

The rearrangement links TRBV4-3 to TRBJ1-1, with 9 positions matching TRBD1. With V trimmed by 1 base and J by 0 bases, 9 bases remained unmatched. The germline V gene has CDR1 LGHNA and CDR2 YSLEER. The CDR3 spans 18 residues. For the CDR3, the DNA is TGCGCCAGCAGCCAAGGTACCGGGACAGGGTATCTGAACACTGAAGCTTTCTTT. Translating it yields CASSQGTGTGYLNTEAFF.

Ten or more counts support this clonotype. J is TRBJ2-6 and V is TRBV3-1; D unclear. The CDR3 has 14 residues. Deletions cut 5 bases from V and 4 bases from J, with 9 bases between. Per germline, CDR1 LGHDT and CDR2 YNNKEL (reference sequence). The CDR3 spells CASSLRTGANVLTF. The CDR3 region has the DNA TGTGCCAGCAGCTTAAGGACCGGGGCCAACGTCCTGACTTTC.